The clone carrying this TCR beta chain appeared many times. TCR beta CDR3 regions were amplified from RNA. First-round RT-PCR of the TCR CDR3 relied on the HTBI primer set. One entry per CDR3 protein, called by TCRdb with MiXCR from the multiplex PCR reads. The sample lists fewer than 850,000 distinct CDR3 sequences, about 18% occurring once. Clinicians diagnosed patients from clinical symptoms, serum thyroxine and TRAb, thyroid ultrasound and orbital computed tomography. This entry is derived from a study of T cells in Graves' hyperthyroidism and ophthalmopathy. Germline V gives CDR1 MNHEY, CDR2 SVGEGT. CDR3 length equals 13 residues. The V and J ends lost 4 bases and 7 bases respectively, with 14 bases between them.

This chain connects TRBV6-2 or TRBV6-3 to TRBJ2-7; D not certain. The sequenced material came from blood. This TCR was recovered from a man in his forties or fifties with Graves' hyperthyroidism. The CDR3 region has the DNA TGTGCCAGCAGTTGGGATTCGTTTGAGGAGCAGTACTTC. It codes for CASSWDSFEEQYF.